Listed here are 32 T cell receptor beta chains from one sample, sequenced in a study of T cell responses to AZD1222 COVID-19 vaccine. Assay used: immunoSEQ multiplex PCR; TCRdb lists only in-frame clones, some missing. The sample yields around 160,000 clones, 75% to 95% seen once. The sample was peripheral blood, taken on day 0 of MenACWY control vaccination. Receptors were obtained from an adult in good health.

The chain carries TRBV6-4 and TRBJ2-3; 9 nucleotides match TRBD2. With V trimmed by 3 bases and J by 2 bases, 9 bases remained unmatched. CDR3 size: 17 residues. Germline CDR1 is MRHNA and CDR2 is SNTAGT. The CDR3 protein is CASSERAGGGPTDTQYF. CDR3 DNA: TGTGCCAGCAGTGAACGTGCGGGGGGGGGCCCCACAGATACGCAGTATTTT.

This sequence joins TRBV21-1 and TRBJ1-2; TRBD1 is taken as the D call from the table, unchecked against the DNA. TRBV21-1 is reported as a pseudogene. The CDR3 contains 13 residues. CDR3 DNA sequence: TGTGCCAGCAAAGAGACAGAAAGCTATGGCTACACCTTC. Translation: CASKETESYGYTF.

The V and J genes are TRBV10-3 and TRBJ2-2; 8 bases are shared with TRBD2. CDR1 and CDR2 (germline): ENHRY, SYGVKD. J lost 1 base, V lost 7 bases, and 2 bases had no gene match. The CDR3 spans 14 residues. In nucleotides, the CDR3 is TGTGCCATCAATCGGGAGGGGAACACCGGGGAGCTGTTTTTT. The encoded protein is CAINREGNTGELFF.

The chain has TRBV19 and TRBJ1-1; 7 positions match TRBD1. The CDR3 is 14 residues long. Per germline, CDR1 LNHDA and CDR2 SQIVND (reference sequence). The trim removed 7 bases at V and 1 base at J, leaving 6 bases unmatched. For the CDR3, the DNA is TGTGCCAGTAACCTGGGACAGAGGAACACTGAAGCTTTCTTT. This codes for CASNLGQRNTEAFF.

The chain is built from TRBV13 and TRBJ2-1; D assignment may be TRBD1 or TRBD2 (7 bases each). Trimming shortened V by 4 bases and J by 0 bases, and 19 bases separated the two germline ends. The germline CDR1 and CDR2 sequences are PRHDT and FYEKMQ (reference sequence). The CDR3 spans 18 residues. CDR3 in amino acids: CASSWVQGEGHSYNEQFF. The CDR3 region has the DNA TGTGCCAGCAGCTGGGTGCAGGGGGAGGGCCACTCCTACAATGAGCAGTTCTTC.

V and J are TRBV5-6 and TRBJ2-4; possibly TRBD2 for D (5 bases). Trimming left V 1 base short and J 4 bases short, with 9 bases between. The CDR3 runs 14 residues. Germline V lookup: CDR1 SGHDT, CDR2 YYEEEE. The chain's CDR3 is CASSLRGDKNIQYF. In DNA, the CDR3 is TGTGCCAGCAGCTTGCGGGGAGATAAAAACATTCAGTACTTC. Full variable domain (outside the CDR3, taken from reference TRBV5-6 and TRBJ2-4): DAGVTQSPTHLIKTRGQQVTLRCSPKSGHDTVSWYQQALGQGPQFIFQYYEEEERQRGNFPDRFSGHQFPNYSSELNVNALLLGDSALYLCASSLRGDKNIQYFGAGTRLSVL.

Worth noting for this clone: The sample carries other DNA sequences with the same CDR3. CDR3 DNA sequence: TGTGCCAGCAGCCAAGTTGCAGCGAACACTGAAGCTTTCTTT. Encoded protein: CASSQVAANTEAFF. The J gene is TRBJ1-1, the V gene TRBV3-1 (or the pseudogene TRBV3-2); D not resolved. The CDR3 spans 14 residues. Germline values: CDR1 LGHDT, CDR2 YNNKEL (reference sequence). Trimming pared 1 base from V and 1 base from J, leaving 7 bases between.

The V call is TRBV5-4, the J call TRBJ1-3, with D unclear. CDR1 and CDR2 from the germline V gene are SGHNT and YYREEE (reference sequence). Between the trimmed V and J ends, which lost 4 bases and 4 bases, there was a span of 18 bases. This CDR3 comprises 16 residues. DNA for the CDR3: TGTGCCAGCAGCCCCTGGACCGGAGTTGGAGGAAACACCATATATTTT. Translating it yields CASSPWTGVGGNTIYF.

The rearrangement links TRBV27 to TRBJ2-7, with D possibly being TRBD1 (7 bases). V gave up 5 bases and J gave up 8 bases, with 19 bases separating them. Per the germline V gene, CDR1 is MNHEY and CDR2 is SMNVEV (reference sequence). The CDR3 is 14 amino acids. CDR3 sequence (DNA): TGTGCCAGCAGTCCGAGTCTACAGGGGAGGAAGCAGTACTTC. Amino acids: CASSPSLQGRKQYF.

This chain uses TRBV29-1 with TRBJ1-3; D unresolved. Germline loops: CDR1 SQVTM, CDR2 ANQGSEA. The CDR3 contains 13 residues. Trimming stripped 4 bases from V and 1 base from J, with 8 bases between. The CDR3 coding sequence is TGCAGCGTTGCGCAGACATCTGGAAACACCATATATTTT. It specifies CSVAQTSGNTIYF.

J is TRBJ1-2 and V is TRBV7-2; D is unresolved. In germline, CDR1 is SGHTA, CDR2 FQGNSA. Trimming took 5 bases from V and 7 from J, leaving 8 bases between them. CDR3 size: 11 residues. This CDR3 reads CASSPRRGYTF. The CDR3 coding sequence is TGTGCCAGCAGCCCAAGGCGTGGCTACACCTTC. Looking up the rest from reference TRBV7-2 and TRBJ1-2 gives the full variable domain: GAGVSQSPSNKVTEKGKDVELRCDPISGHTALYWYRQSLGQGLEFLIYFQGNSAPDKSGLPSDRFSAERTGGSVSTLTIQRTQQEDSAVYLCASSPRRGYTFGSGTRLTVV.

This chain connects TRBV3-1 (or the pseudogene TRBV3-2) to TRBJ1-2; 7 bases are shared with TRBD1. The V gene's germline CDR1 is LGHDT and CDR2 YNNKEL (reference sequence). The J segment lost 1 base and the V segment lost 1 base, leaving 6 bases of the junction unmatched. This CDR3 is 16 amino acids long. Written as DNA, the CDR3 is TGTGCCAGCAGCCAAGCGACAGGGAAGTTTAACTATGGCTACACCTTC. Translated: CASSQATGKFNYGYTF.

The CDR3 is CASKPAQRQETQYF. CDR3 bases: TGTGCCAGTAAACCGGCTCAAAGACAAGAGACCCAGTACTTC. This sequence joins TRBV19 and TRBJ2-5; D gene unclear. With 7 bases removed from V and 2 bases from J, the gap between germline ends came to 14 bases. The CDR3 has 14 amino acids. Germline V gene data show CDR1 as LNHDA and CDR2 as SQIVND (reference sequence). Together with reference TRBV19 and TRBJ2-5, the CDR3 gives the full variable domain: DGGITQSPKYLFRKEGQNVTLSCEQNLNHDAMYWYRQDPGQGLRLIYYSQIVNDFQKGDIAEGYSVSREKKESFPLTVTSAQKNPTAFYLCASKPAQRQETQYFGPGTRLLVL.

DNA of the CDR3: TGTGCCTGGAGTGTACCAAACACGCAGTATTTT. Protein product: CAWSVPNTQYF. V and J are TRBV30 and TRBJ2-3; D is uncertain. The CDR3 covers 11 residues. V shed 0 bases and J shed 9 bases, with 7 bases lying between them. CDR1 is GTSNPN, CDR2 SVGIG, per germline (reference sequence).

The CDR3 DNA reads as TGTGCCACCAGCAGAGACGCCAGGGGGCGCGGCGAAAAACTGTTTTTT. It is translated as CATSRDARGRGEKLFF. The rearrangement links TRBV15 to TRBJ1-4; 8 bases agree with TRBD1. From germline, CDR1 is LNHNV and CDR2 YYDKDF (reference sequence). The CDR3 is made up of 16 amino acids. V shed 0 bases, J shed 8 bases, and the junction held 8 bases outside the gene matches.

The chain is built from TRBV6-2 or TRBV6-3 and TRBJ2-1, with TRBD2 matching 14 bases. The junction had 4 bases not matched to a gene; V was cut back by 5 bases and J by 7 bases. CDR1 is MNHEY, CDR2 SVGEGT, per germline. The CDR3 has 15 residues. CDR3 sequence reads: CASSGLAGGKNEQFF. The DNA of the CDR3 is TGTGCCAGCAGTGGACTAGCGGGGGGCAAGAATGAGCAGTTCTTC.

This chain links TRBV5-6 with TRBJ2-5; 13 bases align to TRBD2. The V gene's germline CDR1 is SGHDT and CDR2 YYEEEE. V was clipped by 3 bases and J by 2 bases; unmatched bases: 7. This CDR3 has 17 residues. As DNA, the CDR3 is TGTGCCAGCAGCTGGACTAGCGGGGGCCGGGGACAAGAGACCCAGTACTTC. The encoded protein is CASSWTSGGRGQETQYF. Complete variable domain (other parts from reference TRBV5-6 and TRBJ2-5): DAGVTQSPTHLIKTRGQQVTLRCSPKSGHDTVSWYQQALGQGPQFIFQYYEEEERQRGNFPDRFSGHQFPNYSSELNVNALLLGDSALYLCASSWTSGGRGQETQYFGPGTRLLVL.

The chain links TRBV2 to TRBJ2-1; the D is unclear. The CDR3 sequence is 13 residues long. Germline CDR1 and CDR2: SNHLY and FYNNEI. V shed 4 bases and J shed 9 bases, with 13 bases lying between them. Written as DNA, the CDR3 is TGTGCCAGCAGTGGGACCCCTTTAATTGAGCAGTTCTTC. Residues: CASSGTPLIEQFF.

The chain carries TRBV5-1 and TRBJ1-1; D is perhaps TRBD1 (5 bases). The ends were cut back, 3 bases at V and 1 base at J, with 7 bases in the middle. The CDR3 is 13 amino acids. The germline V gene has CDR1 SGHRS and CDR2 YFSETQ. Written as DNA, the CDR3 is TGCGCCAGCAGCTCCGGACAGAACACTGAAGCTTTCTTT. Translation: CASSSGQNTEAFF.

This chain uses TRBV2 with TRBJ1-1; 8 bases fit TRBD1. J lost 4 bases, V lost 7 bases, and 11 bases had no gene match. The CDR3 is made up of 15 amino acids. Looked up from germline, CDR1 is SNHLY and CDR2 is FYNNEI. The CDR3 loop reads CASIKTGARGTEAFF. As DNA, the CDR3 is TGTGCCAGCATCAAGACAGGGGCGAGGGGCACTGAAGCTTTCTTT.

The gene calls are TRBV6-5 and TRBJ2-7; 10 positions agree with TRBD2. Germline trimming cut 11 bases from V and 7 bases from J; bases unmatched to any gene: 8. Germline CDR1 reads MNHEY; CDR2 reads SVGAGI. The CDR3 contains 12 residues. CDR3 coding DNA: TGTGCCGCGGCTAGCGGGGGTCGTGAGCAGTACTTC. This sequence encodes CAAASGGREQYF.

V and J are TRBV2 and TRBJ1-4; 9 bases are a match to TRBD1. J lost 0 bases, V lost 11 bases, and 10 bases had no gene match. Germline assignment: CDR1 SNHLY and CDR2 FYNNEI. The CDR3 sequence is 16 residues long. The CDR3 DNA is TGTGCCGGCAACAGGGGGCGGCCTGCAACTAATGAAAAACTGTTTTTT. The encoded protein is CAGNRGRPATNEKLFF.

The CDR3 loop reads CATTKRVRDGYTF. The CDR3 nucleotides are TGTGCCACCACCAAACGGGTAAGGGATGGCTACACCTTC. V usage is TRBV24-1 and J usage is TRBJ1-2; D unclear. The CDR3 extends over 13 amino acids. Per the germline V gene, CDR1 is KGHDR and CDR2 is SFDVKD. The germline V and J ends were trimmed by 8 bases and 6 bases, with 15 bases remaining between them.

The chain uses TRBV4-2 and TRBJ2-7, with D perhaps matching TRBD1 (6 bases). This CDR3 region has 15 residues. The ends were cut back, 1 base at V and 6 bases at J, with 16 bases in the middle. Germline CDR1 reads LGHNA; CDR2 reads YNFKEQ. DNA for the CDR3: TGTGCCAGCAGCCAAGGAGGACAGTCGAGTGGCGAGCAGTACTTC. Encoded protein: CASSQGGQSSGEQYF.

Only one count was recorded for this clone. The V gene is TRBV19, the J gene TRBJ1-1; no clear D gene. Trimming took 3 bases from V and 1 from J, leaving 0 bases between them. Looked up from germline, CDR1 is LNHDA and CDR2 is SQIVND (reference sequence). The CDR3 loop spans 11 amino acids. The CDR3 here is CASSMNTEAFF. The CDR3 region has the DNA TGTGCCAGTAGTATGAACACTGAAGCTTTCTTT.

The rearrangement joins TRBV7-9 to TRBJ1-2; D may be TRBD1 (6 bases). Germline V CDR1 and CDR2: SEHNR, FQNEAQ (reference sequence). This CDR3 is built from 13 residues. Between the trimmed V and J ends, which lost 4 bases and 2 bases, there was a span of 8 bases. The CDR3 DNA is TGTGCCAGCAGCTCGGGGGGCAACTATGGCTACACCTTC. Amino acids: CASSSGGNYGYTF.

This clone was seen a handful of times. Other DNA variants within this sample encode the same CDR3. This chain uses TRBV7-9 with TRBJ1-2; possibly TRBD1 for D (6 bases). The CDR3 consists of 12 residues. Trimming took 3 bases from V and 4 from J, leaving 6 bases between them. The germline CDR1 and CDR2 sequences are SEHNR and FQNEAQ (reference sequence). The CDR3 DNA sequence: TGTGCCAGCAGCTTGGACAGCTATGGCTACACCTTC. Its translation: CASSLDSYGYTF.

The CDR3 DNA follows: TGTGCCAGCAGCAACGTAGGGGGGCCTCAGCCCCAGCATTTT. This codes for CASSNVGGPQPQHF. This chain uses TRBV7-9 with TRBJ1-5; tentatively, D is TRBD1 (6 bases). Between the trimmed V and J ends, which lost 5 bases and 6 bases, there was a span of 14 bases. CDR1 is SEHNR and CDR2 is FQNEAQ in the germline V gene (reference sequence). The CDR3 has 14 residues.

The table lists this clone with a count of one. The chain uses TRBV5-1 and TRBJ2-2; TRBD2 is a possible D gene (5 bases). The CDR3 is made up of 15 amino acids. V was trimmed by 0 bases and J by 1 base, leaving 7 bases between them. CDR1 and CDR2 (germline): SGHRS, YFSETQ. The CDR3 protein is CASSLGRGNTGELFF. DNA for the CDR3: TGCGCCAGCAGCTTGGGACGGGGGAACACCGGGGAGCTGTTTTTT.

In its sample, this clone was seen a few times. CDR3 DNA sequence: TGTGCCAGCACCAGAGGTGGGGGGCTACACTATGGCTACACCTTC. Residues: CASTRGGGLHYGYTF. The gene calls are TRBV6-5 and TRBJ1-2; tentatively, D is TRBD1 (6 bases). V lost 7 bases and J 3 bases, leaving 18 bases between the germline ends. Germline V gene lookup returns CDR1 MNHEY and CDR2 SVGAGI. The CDR3 is 15 amino acids.

This chain links TRBV18 with TRBJ1-1; 9 bases are shared with TRBD1. Germline V CDR1 and CDR2: KGHSH, LQKENI. The junction had 5 bases not matched to a gene; V was cut back by 5 bases and J by 1 base. The CDR3 spans 15 residues. CDR3 nucleotide sequence: TGTGCCAGCTCAGCCTACAGGGGGCCGAACACTGAAGCTTTCTTT. This gives the protein CASSAYRGPNTEAFF.

Here the CDR3 DNA reads TGCGCCAGCAGCATAAATACCGGGACAGGGGATTTTACCCTCCACTTT. As protein: CASSINTGTGDFTLHF. V is TRBV5-1 and J is TRBJ1-6; 10 bases are shared with TRBD1. Germline CDR1 is SGHRS and CDR2 is YFSETQ. With V trimmed by 4 bases and J by 14 bases, 15 bases remained unmatched. The CDR3 length is 16 residues. The full variable domain, rest sourced from reference TRBV5-1 and TRBJ1-6, is KAGVTQTPRYLIKTRGQQVTLSCSPISGHRSVSWYQQTPGQGLQFLFEYFSETQRNKGNFPGRFSGRQFSNSRSEMNVSTLELGDSALYLCASSINTGTGDFTLHFGNGTRLTVT.